This is a list of T cell receptor beta chains from one sample in a study of early T cells in non-severe SARS-CoV-2 infection. From the 5' RACE reads, TCRdb called clonotypes with MiXCR, one entry per CDR3 protein. The data hold some 60,000 distinct CDR3 sequences, with around 9.9% observed a single time. Sequences were obtained from whole blood. All receptors come from an adult who was a healthcare worker with PCR-confirmed SARS-CoV-2 infection or an uninfected control (not recorded which). Both conserved end residues are trimmed from each CDR3.

v_call	j_call	cdr3_aa
TRBV29-1	TRBJ2-3	SVGSTADTQY
TRBV18	TRBJ2-2	ASSLLGKGGTGELF
TRBV5-4	TRBJ2-3	ASGNRGGTDTQY
TRBV3-1	TRBJ2-3	ASIGAFTDTQY
TRBV6-5	TRBJ1-1	ASRPGRHYGTEAF
TRBV10-3	TRBJ1-1	AIRGDRGSNMNTEAF
TRBV20-1	TRBJ2-1	SAIKDSDSYNEQF
TRBV20-1	TRBJ2-3	SAREAPLSTDTQY
TRBV10-2	TRBJ1-2	ASSADRGRGYT
TRBV19	TRBJ2-2	ASSPPGLNTGELF
TRBV9	TRBJ1-3	ASSQGTGNTIY
TRBV7-2	TRBJ1-6	ASSLGQGVRNSPLH
TRBV2	TRBJ2-3	ASYRYGADTQY
TRBV20-1	TRBJ1-2	SASGTGGYGYT
TRBV5-1	TRBJ2-5	ASSKGHQRAKTQY
TRBV7-2	TRBJ2-5	ASSLDPRGLGETQY
TRBV6-6	TRBJ2-2	ASSPSDRARTGELF
TRBV4-2	TRBJ1-1	ASSLDRDSLFEAF
TRBV12-3/TRBV12-4	TRBJ1-4	ASSTGVATNEKLF
TRBV30	TRBJ1-1	AWSVSRTEAF
TRBV19	TRBJ1-2	ASSIVGEGYT
TRBV5-1	TRBJ1-2	ASSKTGGNYGYT
TRBV3-1	TRBJ1-2	ASSPLSGYGYT
TRBV12-3/TRBV12-4	TRBJ1-3	ASSLGPNSGNTIY
TRBV27	TRBJ1-2	ASSTTGGGYGYT
TRBV5-1	TRBJ2-6	ASGLPGQGSSGANVLT
TRBV12-3/TRBV12-4	TRBJ1-1	ASSLRRRGLNMNTEAF
TRBV7-9	TRBJ2-1	ASSGGDPVRDEQF
TRBV7-9	TRBJ2-3	ASSYPIGTSGVWARDTQY
TRBV9	TRBJ1-5	ASSKGQGGNQPQH
TRBV27	TRBJ1-5	ASNPVGSGQPQH
TRBV12-3/TRBV12-4	TRBJ1-1	ASSFWWTGVEDTEAF
TRBV29-1	TRBJ1-3	SATPDRVGNTIY
TRBV4-1	TRBJ1-4	ASSPRTTNEKLF
TRBV20-1	TRBJ1-1	SARRGTGMNTEAF
TRBV7-9	TRBJ1-3	ASTSGVSSGNTIY
TRBV18	TRBJ2-3	ASSPLRGAPTDTQY
TRBV5-4	TRBJ2-5	ASSGRGEETQY
TRBV30	TRBJ1-2	AWNGQGVHGYT
TRBV12-3/TRBV12-4	TRBJ2-1	ASSFAGSNEQF
TRBV9	TRBJ2-3	ASSTRQGTSTDTQY
TRBV13	TRBJ2-5	ASSLSPRDRQETQY
TRBV20-1	TRBJ2-3	SASGPLWLRQGATDTQY
TRBV4-2	TRBJ2-4	ASSQDHPGLAKNIQY
TRBV30	TRBJ2-3	AWSPSGAGDTQY
TRBV29-1	TRBJ2-4	SAIQEAGWIANYIQY
TRBV4-1	TRBJ2-1	ASSQAGLSSYNEQF
TRBV12-3/TRBV12-4	TRBJ1-2	ASSLSRARGYGYT
TRBV3-1	TRBJ2-5	ASSTSGVQETQY
TRBV7-2	TRBJ2-1	ASSLRQETYNEQF
TRBV29-1	TRBJ1-1	SVARTETEAF
TRBV30	TRBJ1-6	AWSAGIGTTPLH
TRBV30	TRBJ1-1	AWTPDTPQAF
TRBV7-9	TRBJ1-4	ASSYYDRVGEKLF
TRBV13	TRBJ2-5	ASSYGTSGGLQETQY
TRBV6-5	TRBJ1-1	ASRVNRDEAF
TRBV7-2	TRBJ2-1	ASSLVEGLGKNEQF
TRBV28	TRBJ1-5	AGSPGGYQPQH
TRBV11-2	TRBJ1-1	ASSAETGRNTEAF